This T cell receptor beta chain was found in a study of T cell repertoires in cytomegalovirus infection. The study, taken as a whole, reports: Identification of carriers of CMV plus the relevant HLA was performed using cumulative public TCR beta family frequency. HLA-C-restricted CMV-specific TCR beta clonotypes were dominant in the ex vivo response.

A single record per CDR3 protein comes from TCRdb applying MiXCR to the reads. The table has approximately 100,000 distinct CDR3 sequences, about a quarter seen once. CDR1 is LGHNA and CDR2 is YNFKEQ in the germline V gene. V was trimmed by 0 bases and J by 6 bases, leaving 8 bases between them. This CDR3 comprises 14 residues. Turning to this clonotype: The antigen remains undetermined.

Sequenced sample: CD8+ T cells from PBMCs. The chain combines TRBV4-2 with TRBJ2-2; D possibly matches TRBD1 or TRBD2 (5 bases each). This TCR was recovered from a human donor in good health (CMV status not recorded). Some clones in this sample may be carry-over from other donors' samples. CDR3 sequence reads: CASSQEKGPGELFF. CDR3 nucleotides: TGTGCCAGCAGCCAAGAGAAGGGACCCGGGGAGCTGTTTTTT.